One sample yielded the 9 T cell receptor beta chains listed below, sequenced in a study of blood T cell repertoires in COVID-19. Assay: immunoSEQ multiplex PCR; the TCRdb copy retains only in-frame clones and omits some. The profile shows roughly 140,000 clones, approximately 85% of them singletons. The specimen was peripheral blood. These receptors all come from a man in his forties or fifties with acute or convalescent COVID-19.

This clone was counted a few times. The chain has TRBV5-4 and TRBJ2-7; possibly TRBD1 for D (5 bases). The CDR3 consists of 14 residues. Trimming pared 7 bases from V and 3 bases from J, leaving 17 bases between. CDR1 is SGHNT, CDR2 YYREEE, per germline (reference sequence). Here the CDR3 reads CASSGLKGNYEQYF. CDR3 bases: TGTGCCAGCTCAGGGCTTAAGGGTAACTACGAGCAGTACTTC.

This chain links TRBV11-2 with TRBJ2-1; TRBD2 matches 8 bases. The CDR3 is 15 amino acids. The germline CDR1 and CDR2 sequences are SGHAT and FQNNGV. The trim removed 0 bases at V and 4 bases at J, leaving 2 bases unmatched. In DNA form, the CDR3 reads TGTGCCAGCAGCTTAGATAGCGGGGCTTACAATGAGCAGTTCTTC. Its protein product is CASSLDSGAYNEQFF.

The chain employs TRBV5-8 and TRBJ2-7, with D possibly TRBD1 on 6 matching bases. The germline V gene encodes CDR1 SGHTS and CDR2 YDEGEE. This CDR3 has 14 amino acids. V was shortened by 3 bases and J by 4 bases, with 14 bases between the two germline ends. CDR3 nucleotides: TGTGCCAGCAGCTATTTACAGGGAGAGTACGAGCAGTACTTC. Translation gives CASSYLQGEYEQYF. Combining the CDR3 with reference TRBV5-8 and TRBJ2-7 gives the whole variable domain EAGVTQSPTHLIKTRGQQATLRCSPISGHTSVYWYQQALGLGLQFLLWYDEGEERNRGNFPPRFSGRQFPNYSSELNVNALELEDSALYLCASSYLQGEYEQYFGPGTRLTVT.

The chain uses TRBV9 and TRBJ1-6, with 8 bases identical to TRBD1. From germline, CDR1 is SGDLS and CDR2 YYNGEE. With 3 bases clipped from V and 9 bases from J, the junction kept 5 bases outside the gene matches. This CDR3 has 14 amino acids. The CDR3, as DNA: TGTGCCAGCAGCGCAGGGGGCGCGGGTTCACCCCTCCACTTT. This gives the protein CASSAGGAGSPLHF.

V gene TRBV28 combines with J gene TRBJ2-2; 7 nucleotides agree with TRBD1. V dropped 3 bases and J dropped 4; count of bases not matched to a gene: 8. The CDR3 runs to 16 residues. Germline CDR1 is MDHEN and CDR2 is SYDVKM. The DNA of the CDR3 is TGTGCCAGCAGTTTCCTCGGACAGGTGGGCACCGGGGAGCTGTTTTTT. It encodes CASSFLGQVGTGELFF.

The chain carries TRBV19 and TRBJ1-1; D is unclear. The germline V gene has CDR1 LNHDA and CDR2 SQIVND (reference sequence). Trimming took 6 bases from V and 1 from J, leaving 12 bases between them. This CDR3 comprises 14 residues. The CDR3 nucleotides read TGTGCCAGTAGCCCCTTAGGAGGGAACACTGAAGCTTTCTTT. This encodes CASSPLGGNTEAFF.

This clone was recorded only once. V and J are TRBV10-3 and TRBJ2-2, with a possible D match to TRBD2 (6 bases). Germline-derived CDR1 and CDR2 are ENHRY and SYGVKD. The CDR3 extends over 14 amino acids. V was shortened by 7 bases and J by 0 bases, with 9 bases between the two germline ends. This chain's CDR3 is CAIKLAPNTGELFF. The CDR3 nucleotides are TGTGCCATCAAACTAGCTCCGAACACCGGGGAGCTGTTTTTT.

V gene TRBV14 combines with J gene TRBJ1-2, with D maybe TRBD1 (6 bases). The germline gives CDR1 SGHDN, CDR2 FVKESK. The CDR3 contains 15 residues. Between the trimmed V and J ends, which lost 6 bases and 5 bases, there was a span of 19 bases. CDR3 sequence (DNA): TGTGCCAGCAGTCCTCGGACAGCCCAACTTTATGGCTACACCTTC. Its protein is CASSPRTAQLYGYTF.

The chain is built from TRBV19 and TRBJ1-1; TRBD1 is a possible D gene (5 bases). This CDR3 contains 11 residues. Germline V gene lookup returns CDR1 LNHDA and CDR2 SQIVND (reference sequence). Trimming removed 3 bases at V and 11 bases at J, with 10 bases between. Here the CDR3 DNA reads TGTGCCAGTAGTATCTCGGCAGGGGCTTTCTTT. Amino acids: CASSISAGAFF.